The clone carrying this T cell receptor (beta chain) was detected only a few times. The antigen is not known. RNA transcripts gave rise to amplified TCR beta CDR3 regions. A set of HTBI primers served as the primers for a first-round RT-PCR of the TCR CDR3. One entry per CDR3 protein results from TCRdb running MiXCR on the multiplex PCR reads. This table has fewer than 700,000 distinct CDR3 sequences, roughly 15% appearing once. The CDR3 has 16 residues. V was pared by 3 bases and J by 0 bases, with 15 bases between. Germline loops: CDR1 LGHNA, CDR2 YSLEER. This record comes from a study of T cells in Graves' hyperthyroidism and ophthalmopathy. Study-level points and caveats: Most expanded thyroid clonotypes above 0.001 recurred in blood.

The sequencing sample was made of blood. The chain is built from TRBV4-3 and TRBJ2-7, with D perhaps TRBD1 or TRBD2 (5 bases each). This TCR was recovered from a woman in her twenties or thirties with Graves' hyperthyroidism. The CDR3 loop reads CASSQNGQGDSYEQYF. DNA of the CDR3: TGCGCCAGCAGCCAGAACGGGCAGGGAGACTCCTACGAGCAGTACTTC.